What follows are 20 T cell receptor beta chains derived from one specimen sequenced in a study of identical twins. TCRdb reanalysed the 5' RACE reads using MiXCR and keeps one entry per CDR3 protein. The sample shows roughly 770,000 distinct CDR3 sequences, around a sixth of them seen only once. These data were also reused for a study on T cells expressing NK-cell markers.

Sequencing input: PBMCs. The receptor source for this set is a young woman in good health.

The chain employs TRBV6-5 and TRBJ2-1; tentative D call: TRBD1 (6 bases). This CDR3 comprises 16 residues. The V and J ends lost 2 bases and 7 bases respectively, with 18 bases between them. Germline CDR1 and CDR2: MNHEY and SVGAGI. The CDR3 DNA reads as TGTGCCAGCAGTTACGGCTGGGGGCTCGCCCTTAATGAGCAGTTCTTC. It codes for CASSYGWGLALNEQFF.

Only a few counts were recorded for this clonotype. V is TRBV28 and J is TRBJ1-2, with TRBD1 identical over 8 bases. This CDR3 is built from 15 residues. The germline V gene has CDR1 MDHEN and CDR2 SYDVKM. After removal of 3 bases from V and 3 bases from J, the junction contained 6 bases not matched to a gene. The CDR3 loop is CASSFLQGAHYGYTF. CDR3 coding DNA: TGTGCCAGCAGTTTCTTGCAGGGGGCCCACTATGGCTACACCTTC.

The chain is built from TRBV6-1 and TRBJ1-4; perhaps TRBD1 as D (6 bases). V lost 10 bases and J lost 0, with 18 bases in between. The germline V gene has CDR1 MNHNS and CDR2 SASEGT. This CDR3 region has 16 residues. Here the CDR3 reads CATSAGGPATNEKLFF. The CDR3 DNA follows: TGTGCCACCTCCGCGGGGGGCCCAGCAACTAATGAAAAACTGTTTTTT.

The chain has TRBV10-2 and TRBJ2-7; D may be TRBD1 (5 bases). Germline V gene lookup returns CDR1 WSHSY and CDR2 SAAADI. The CDR3 totals 14 residues. Between the trimmed V and J ends, which lost 4 bases and 2 bases, there was a span of 12 bases. The CDR3 DNA reads TGCGCCAGCAGTGGAAAGGACAAGCCCTACGAGCAGTACTTC. Its translation: CASSGKDKPYEQYF.

The chain links TRBV12-3 or TRBV12-4 to TRBJ2-7; D is ambiguous. V was trimmed by 0 bases and J by 5 bases, leaving 5 bases between them. This CDR3 has 12 amino acids. The CDR3 reads CASSLAADEQYF. The DNA for the CDR3 is TGTGCCAGCAGTTTAGCCGCCGACGAGCAGTACTTC.

This clonotype was seen a handful of times. The CDR3 DNA follows: TGCAGTGCGTCGGGAGTGAGCACTGAAGCTTTCTTT. It is translated as CSASGVSTEAFF. The chain employs TRBV20-1 and TRBJ1-1; the D is unclear. The CDR3 runs 12 residues. V dropped 6 bases and J dropped 4 bases, with 12 bases sitting between them. Germline V gene sequence: CDR1 DFQATT, CDR2 SNEGSKA (reference sequence).

The chain links TRBV7-3 to TRBJ2-3; D gene unclear. Germline V gives CDR1 SGHTA, CDR2 FQGTGA. Trimming pared 1 base from V and 5 bases from J, leaving 7 bases between. The CDR3 totals 13 residues. CDR3 nucleotides: TGTGCCAGCAGCTTAAACTTCATAGATACGCAGTATTTT. Its protein product is CASSLNFIDTQYF.

CDR3 residues: CASSDPRYEQYF. The CDR3 DNA reads TGTGCCAGCAGCGATCCCCGCTACGAGCAGTACTTC. The V and J genes are TRBV11-2 and TRBJ2-7; D remains unclear. Germline V gene sequence: CDR1 SGHAT, CDR2 FQNNGV. Trimming cost V 5 bases and J 3 bases, with 8 bases left between them. The CDR3 sequence is 12 residues long.

This clonotype was detected a few times. The rearrangement links TRBV24-1 to TRBJ2-1, with no clear D. Per germline, CDR1 KGHDR and CDR2 SFDVKD. Trimming pared 7 bases from V and 5 bases from J, leaving 8 bases between. The CDR3 spans 12 residues. CDR3 sequence (DNA): TGTGCCACCAGGGCTCCAAACAATGAGCAGTTCTTC. As protein: CATRAPNNEQFF.

V is TRBV20-1 and J is TRBJ2-1, with 16 bases that match TRBD2. The junction had 8 bases not matched to a gene; V was cut back by 6 bases and J by 3 bases. This CDR3 region has 17 residues. Germline V gene data show CDR1 as DFQATT and CDR2 as SNEGSKA (reference sequence). CDR3 protein: CSAPGLAGGRFYNEQFF. CDR3 nucleotide sequence: TGCAGTGCCCCGGGACTAGCGGGAGGGAGGTTCTACAATGAGCAGTTCTTC.

This clonotype was detected a few times. The chain links TRBV10-3 to TRBJ1-1, with 8 bases that match TRBD1. With V trimmed by 6 bases and J by 5 bases, 11 bases remained unmatched. The germline V gene encodes CDR1 ENHRY and CDR2 SYGVKD. The CDR3 consists of 15 residues. The CDR3 DNA is TGTGCCATCAGCGAAGGACAGGGCGAGGGTACTGAAGCTTTCTTT. This translates into CAISEGQGEGTEAFF.

The J gene is TRBJ2-1, the V gene TRBV5-1, with 11 nucleotides matching TRBD2. The CDR3 extends over 17 amino acids. V lost 4 bases to trimming and J lost 10 bases; unmatched junction nucleotides: 16. Germline values: CDR1 SGHRS, CDR2 YFSETQ. The CDR3 nucleotides read TGCGCCAGCAGCGGTGGACTAGCGGGCCCTCCTATTCCCGAGCAGTTCTTC. Its translation is CASSGGLAGPPIPEQFF.

The chain couples TRBV11-2 to TRBJ2-2; D remains unclear. Trimming took 3 bases from V and 9 from J, leaving 14 bases between them. This CDR3 comprises 14 residues. From germline, CDR1 is SGHAT and CDR2 FQNNGV. In DNA form, the CDR3 reads TGTGCCAGCAGCTTCATGACCCCCGAACGGGAGCTGTTTTTT. It yields the protein CASSFMTPERELFF.

This clonotype was observed at least ten times. This chain joins TRBV7-6 and TRBJ2-4, with TRBD2 as a possible D gene (5 bases). V gave up 2 bases and J gave up 8 bases, with 10 bases separating them. The germline CDR1 and CDR2 sequences are SGHVS and FNYEAQ. The CDR3 extends over 13 amino acids. The chain's CDR3 is CASSLRPEDIQYF. Written as DNA, the CDR3 is TGTGCCAGCAGCTTACGGCCGGAGGACATTCAGTACTTC.

This clonotype was seen more than once but under ten times. The chain employs TRBV7-2 and TRBJ2-1; 8 bases fit TRBD1. The germline CDR1 and CDR2 sequences are SGHTA and FQGNSA. V gave up 11 bases and J gave up 5 bases; unmatched junction bases: 8. The CDR3 contains 13 residues. The CDR3 region has the DNA TGTGCCGTTTCTTCGACAGGGGACAATGAGCAGTTCTTC. It specifies CAVSSTGDNEQFF. The full variable domain, rest sourced from reference TRBV7-2 and TRBJ2-1, is GAGVSQSPSNKVTEKGKDVELRCDPISGHTALYWYRQSLGQGLEFLIYFQGNSAPDKSGLPSDRFSAERTGGSVSTLTIQRTQQEDSAVYLCAVSSTGDNEQFFGPGTRLTVL.

This chain connects TRBV4-2 to TRBJ1-1; tentatively, D is TRBD1 (5 bases). With 0 bases removed from V and 11 bases from J, the gap between germline ends came to 16 bases. Germline CDR1 is LGHNA and CDR2 is YNFKEQ. This CDR3 contains 14 residues. The CDR3 here is CASSQEKTARVAFF. CDR3 nucleotides: TGTGCCAGCAGCCAAGAGAAGACAGCAAGGGTGGCTTTCTTT.

J is TRBJ2-3 and V is TRBV20-1, with TRBD1 identical over 7 bases. This CDR3 is built from 15 residues. Losses at the gene ends were 6 bases for V and 4 bases for J; bases not matched to a gene: 13. The germline V gene has CDR1 DFQATT and CDR2 SNEGSKA (reference sequence). The CDR3 region is CSAIDRAGVPDTQYF. Here the CDR3 DNA reads TGCAGTGCCATCGACAGGGCAGGGGTCCCAGATACGCAGTATTTT.

This clonotype was detected ten times or more. The CDR3: CASSLGGGANTEAFF. CDR3 in DNA: TGCGCCAGCAGCTTGGGTGGGGGCGCGAACACTGAAGCTTTCTTT. The chain employs TRBV5-1 and TRBJ1-1, with D possibly matching TRBD1 (6 bases). The CDR3 runs to 15 residues. V shed 0 bases and J shed 1 base, with 10 bases lying between them. CDR1 SGHRS and CDR2 YFSETQ come from the germline V gene.

This clonotype came up many times. V gene TRBV7-2 combines with J gene TRBJ2-1; no firm D call. This CDR3 has 11 amino acids. V lost 3 bases to trimming and J lost 6 bases, with 3 bases between them. Germline loops: CDR1 SGHTA, CDR2 FQGNSA. The CDR3 DNA reads as TGTGCCAGCAGCTTTATCAATGAGCAGTTCTTC. Protein product: CASSFINEQFF.

The chain joins TRBV7-2 to TRBJ2-1, with a weak D call TRBD1 (5 bases). The germline V gene has CDR1 SGHTA and CDR2 FQGNSA. The CDR3 is made up of 14 amino acids. Trimming cost V 1 base and J 8 bases, with 12 bases left between them. In DNA, the CDR3 is TGTGCCAGCAGCTTAGGAAACAGGCCGCATGAGCAGTTCTTC. Its protein product is CASSLGNRPHEQFF.